This T cell receptor beta chain was found in a study of blood T cell repertoires in COVID-19. Study as a whole: PBMCs, B-cell-depleted T cells, or T cells provided the cDNA or gDNA that made up the material.

Measured with immunoSEQ multiplex PCR; TCRdb has only the in-frame clones, and not every one. The repertoire holds a few hundred thousand clones, with approximately 85% as singletons. Germline values: CDR1 GTSNPN, CDR2 SVGIG (reference sequence). V was pared by 1 base and J by 6 bases, with 13 bases between. The CDR3 runs 15 residues. Source material: PBMCs or T cells enriched from blood (not recorded which). This chain uses TRBV30 with TRBJ1-6; a weak D match, TRBD1 (5 bases). This TCR was sampled from a man aged 30 to 45 who had recovered from COVID-19. CDR3 amino acids: CAWSGRVRANSPLHF. DNA of the CDR3: TGTGCCTGGAGTGGCAGGGTGCGAGCTAATTCACCCCTCCACTTT.